The 31 T cell receptor beta chains listed next were all sequenced from one sample in a study of T cell repertoires in cytomegalovirus infection. TCRdb reanalysed the reads using MiXCR and keeps one entry per CDR3 protein. The sample lists tens of thousands of distinct CDR3 sequences, 15% to 25% seen once, with about 68% in the top ten. Their antigen targets remain unknown. The sample was CD8+ T cells from cultured PBMCs, taken from culture after CMV antigen stimulation. The receptors were sampled from a human donor in good health (CMV status not recorded). Some clones in this sample may be carry-over from other donors' samples.

This clonotype came up a few times. The rearrangement joins TRBV7-3 to TRBJ1-1; D is unresolved. Germline lookup yields CDR1 SGHTA and CDR2 FQGTGA. This CDR3 region has 16 residues. V was cut by 0 bases and J by 0 bases, with 11 bases left in between. DNA of the CDR3: TGTGCCAGCAGCTTAACCCAAACTGGGATGAACACTGAAGCTTTCTTT. Translation gives CASSLTQTGMNTEAFF.

V and J are TRBV20-1 and TRBJ1-6; no firm D call. This CDR3 is built from 17 residues. Germline CDR1 is DFQATT and CDR2 is SNEGSKA (reference sequence). V shed 1 base and J shed 5 bases, with 18 bases lying between them. The CDR3 sequence: CSARGLTRESDNSPLHF. Here the CDR3 DNA reads TGCAGTGCTAGAGGACTCACCCGGGAATCGGATAATTCACCCCTCCACTTT.

The V call is TRBV7-2, the J call TRBJ2-7, with a possible D match to TRBD2 (5 bases). Germline V gene data show CDR1 as SGHTA and CDR2 as FQGNSA. CDR3 length equals 12 residues. Trimming stripped 4 bases from V and 3 bases from J, with 7 bases between. CDR3 sequence (DNA): TGTGCCAGCAGCTCCGAGGGCTACGAGCAGTACTTC. Encoded protein: CASSSEGYEQYF.

Worth noting for this clonotype: The junction and the germline gene differ at one end; a read error may be behind it. The chain combines TRBV4-1 with TRBJ1-6; no firm D call. This CDR3 comprises 13 residues. CDR1 is MGHRA and CDR2 is YSYEKL in the germline V gene. CDR3: CASSQDRKSPLLF. The DNA for the CDR3 is TGCGCCAGCAGCCAAGATCGAAAATCACCCCTCCTCTTT.

This clonotype was seen many times. The V and J genes are TRBV7-6 and TRBJ2-7, with D perhaps matching TRBD1 (5 bases). The CDR3 contains 14 residues. The V gene's germline CDR1 is SGHVS and CDR2 FNYEAQ. Trimming cost V 5 bases and J 3 bases, with 14 bases left between them. CDR3 nucleotides: TGTGCCAGCAGCGCGTGGCAGGGATACTACGAGCAGTACTTC. Its protein product is CASSAWQGYYEQYF.

This clonotype was found a few times. The chain combines TRBV24-1 with TRBJ1-5; D is uncertain. The CDR3 contains 14 residues. Between the trimmed V and J ends, which lost 3 bases and 0 bases, there was a span of 5 bases. Germline lookup yields CDR1 KGHDR and CDR2 SFDVKD. The CDR3 sequence: CATSDGLSNQPQHF. CDR3 coding DNA: TGTGCCACCAGTGATGGGCTTAGCAATCAGCCCCAGCATTTT.

Many counts were recorded for this clonotype. The chain joins TRBV19 to TRBJ1-1, with D unclear. CDR1 is LNHDA, CDR2 SQIVND, per germline (reference sequence). V lost 3 bases to trimming and J lost 4 bases, with 9 bases between them. The CDR3 has 13 amino acids. The CDR3 DNA reads TGTGCCAGTAGTATTGGGGAGGCCACTGAAGCTTTCTTT. Translation: CASSIGEATEAFF.

This clonotype was observed a handful of times. The J gene is TRBJ1-5, the V gene TRBV25-1; unclear D gene. Germline V gene sequence: CDR1 MGHDK, CDR2 SYGVNS. With 3 bases removed from V and 4 bases from J, the gap between germline ends came to 7 bases. The CDR3 consists of 13 residues. CDR3 DNA sequence: TGTGCCAGCAGTGACATGGGGAATCAGCCCCAGCATTTT. Protein product: CASSDMGNQPQHF.

The genes are TRBV11-2 and TRBJ2-7; 12 bases are shared with TRBD1. J was trimmed by 4 bases and V by 4 bases; bases with no gene match: 5. CDR1 is SGHAT and CDR2 is FQNNGV in the germline V gene. The length of the CDR3 is 15 residues. The CDR3 region has the DNA TGTGCCAGCAGCTGGGGACAGGGGGCGTCTTACGAGCAGTACTTC. Residues: CASSWGQGASYEQYF.

The gene calls are TRBV10-3 and TRBJ2-1, with TRBD2 matching 8 bases. Germline loops: CDR1 ENHRY, CDR2 SYGVKD. V was pared by 6 bases and J by 3 bases, with 4 bases of the junction left unmatched. CDR3 length: 14 amino acids. CDR3 coding DNA: TGTGCCATCAGGGAGACTAGCGTCTACAATGAGCAGTTCTTC. This sequence encodes CAIRETSVYNEQFF.

This clonotype has a handful of counts. The chain combines TRBV7-9 with TRBJ2-7; weak D call: TRBD1 (5 bases). This CDR3 has 14 residues. The germline V gene has CDR1 SEHNR and CDR2 FQNEAQ (reference sequence). Between the trimmed V and J ends, which lost 1 base and 6 bases, there was a span of 13 bases. The CDR3 is CASSLGGIRGEQYF. The CDR3 nucleotides read TGTGCCAGCAGCTTAGGGGGAATAAGGGGCGAGCAGTACTTC.

Only a few counts were recorded for this clonotype. V gene TRBV7-9 combines with J gene TRBJ1-5; no clear D gene. This CDR3 contains 15 residues. From germline, CDR1 is SEHNR and CDR2 FQNEAQ (reference sequence). The ends were cut back, 1 base at V and 9 bases at J, with 16 bases in the middle. CDR3 loop: CASSLDGSPDSPQHF. The CDR3 DNA follows: TGTGCCAGCAGCTTAGATGGGAGTCCAGATTCGCCCCAGCATTTT.

V and J are TRBV6-5 and TRBJ2-2; TRBD1 matches 11 bases. Germline CDR1 MNHEY, CDR2 SVGAGI. There are 15 residues in the CDR3. J gave up 6 bases and V 2 bases, and 2 bases lay outside the gene matches. The CDR3 nucleotides are TGTGCCAGCAGTTACGGACAGGGGGCCCCCGGGGAGCTGTTTTTT. This sequence encodes CASSYGQGAPGELFF.

This clonotype was counted only a few times. The J gene is TRBJ1-2, the V gene TRBV6-2 or TRBV6-3, with unresolved D. With 6 bases removed from V and 5 bases from J, the gap between germline ends came to 10 bases. The CDR3 has 12 amino acids. CDR1 and CDR2 (germline): MNHEY, SVGEGT. This CDR3 reads CASRIGRYGYTF. CDR3 bases: TGTGCCAGCAGAATCGGCCGATATGGCTACACCTTC.

The chain uses TRBV10-2 and TRBJ1-1; D uncertain. The ends were cut back, 4 bases at V and 0 bases at J, with 6 bases in the middle. Germline CDR1 and CDR2: WSHSY and SAAADI. This CDR3 region has 13 residues. In DNA form, the CDR3 reads TGCGCCAGCAGTGTGGGTGTGAACACTGAAGCTTTCTTT. Translation: CASSVGVNTEAFF.

The chain employs TRBV6-2 or TRBV6-3 and TRBJ2-7, with D possibly TRBD2 on 5 matching bases. Looked up from germline, CDR1 is MNHEY and CDR2 is SVGEGT. The V and J ends lost 2 bases and 0 bases respectively, with 5 bases between them. The CDR3 is 13 amino acids. For the CDR3, the DNA is TGTGCCAGCAGTTACCGGGACTCCTACGAGCAGTACTTC. Its translation: CASSYRDSYEQYF.

The V and J genes are TRBV6-2 or TRBV6-3 and TRBJ1-5, with D hard to call. V dropped 8 bases and J dropped 1 base, with 15 bases sitting between them. The CDR3 is made up of 15 amino acids. CDR1 is MNHEY and CDR2 is SVGEGT in the germline V gene. The DNA of the CDR3 is TGTGCCAGCCGCCCTCAAGGGCTGAGCAATCAGCCCCAGCATTTT. Its protein product is CASRPQGLSNQPQHF.

The rearrangement links TRBV7-4 to TRBJ1-2; 7 positions match TRBD1. The CDR3 length is 15 residues. Losses at the gene ends were 4 bases for V and 3 bases for J; bases not matched to a gene: 8. Germline CDR1 SGHVT, CDR2 SQSDAQ. The CDR3 spells CASSSPVQGYYGYTF. The CDR3 DNA is TGTGCCAGCAGCTCGCCCGTACAGGGGTACTATGGCTACACCTTC.

This sequence joins TRBV7-2 and TRBJ2-5; D is undetermined. Germline assignment: CDR1 SGHTA and CDR2 FQGNSA. V dropped 2 bases and J dropped 2 bases, with 12 bases sitting between them. The CDR3 is 15 amino acids. The CDR3 coding sequence is TGTGCCAGCAGCTTATGGCCAGGAGAACAAGAGACCCAGTACTTC. Protein product: CASSLWPGEQETQYF.

CDR3 bases: TGTGCCACCAGCAGAGATTACCAGACCCAAGAGACCCAGTACTTC. This codes for CATSRDYQTQETQYF. The chain links TRBV15 to TRBJ2-5; no reliable D call. CDR3 length equals 15 residues. V was cut by 0 bases and J by 1 base, with 9 bases left in between. The germline V gene has CDR1 LNHNV and CDR2 YYDKDF (reference sequence).

The genes are TRBV7-9 and TRBJ2-7; 7 bases match TRBD1. The CDR3 is made up of 13 amino acids. From germline, CDR1 is SEHNR and CDR2 FQNEAQ (reference sequence). V was clipped by 7 bases and J by 4 bases; unmatched bases: 7. The CDR3 DNA is TGTGCCAGCATTGGGACAGATTGGTACGAGCAGTACTTC. This codes for CASIGTDWYEQYF. Variable domain in full (rest from reference TRBV7-9 and TRBJ2-7): DTGVSQNPRHKITKRGQNVTFRCDPISEHNRLYWYRQTLGQGPEFLTYFQNEAQLEKSRLLSDRFSAERPKGSFSTLEIQRTEQGDSAMYLCASIGTDWYEQYFGPGTRLTVT.

J is TRBJ2-1 and V is TRBV7-6; unclear D gene. Looked up from germline, CDR1 is SGHVS and CDR2 is FNYEAQ. CDR3 length: 15 amino acids. V was clipped by 5 bases and J by 0 bases, with 11 bases between them. Here the CDR3 reads CASSLTTGSYNEQFF. The CDR3 bases are TGTGCCAGCAGCCTAACAACCGGCTCCTACAATGAGCAGTTCTTC.

This chain uses TRBV7-3 with TRBJ2-1; tentative D call: TRBD2 (5 bases). CDR3 length equals 15 residues. V lost 5 bases and J lost 1, with 12 bases in between. The germline V gene has CDR1 SGHTA and CDR2 FQGTGA. CDR3 loop: CASSPARRSYNEQFF. CDR3 nucleotide sequence: TGTGCCAGCAGCCCGGCCCGGAGGTCCTACAATGAGCAGTTCTTC.

This clonotype has ten or more counts. The gene calls are TRBV6-2 or TRBV6-3 and TRBJ2-3; no clear D gene. Trimming took 4 bases from V and 0 from J, leaving 17 bases between them. CDR3 size: 17 residues. Germline V CDR1 and CDR2: MNHEY, SVGEGT. The CDR3 bases are TGTGCCAGCAGTTGCCTCTCTTGCGGTGCTAGCACAGATACGCAGTATTTT. Protein product: CASSCLSCGASTDTQYF.

The sample holds a few counts of this clonotype. This sequence joins TRBV27 and TRBJ2-1; D may match TRBD1 or TRBD2 (5 bases each). Germline V gives CDR1 MNHEY, CDR2 SMNVEV (reference sequence). The V and J ends lost 7 bases and 11 bases respectively, with 21 bases between them. This CDR3 spans 14 amino acids. DNA for the CDR3: TGTGCCAGCACCTACGGGACGGGGAAAGTGAAGCAGTTCTTC. Protein: CASTYGTGKVKQFF.

The genes are TRBV12-3 or TRBV12-4 and TRBJ2-6; a weak D match, TRBD2 (6 bases). The V gene lost 8 bases and the J gene lost 1 base, with 6 bases spanning the gap. This CDR3 comprises 13 residues. CDR3 coding DNA: TGTGCCAGCCGGGGGTCTGGGGCCAACGTCCTGACTTTC. Its protein product is CASRGSGANVLTF.

J is TRBJ1-1 and V is TRBV27, with 8 positions matching TRBD1. Germline V lookup: CDR1 MNHEY, CDR2 SMNVEV (reference sequence). The CDR3 covers 16 residues. The junction had 9 bases not matched to a gene; V was cut back by 2 bases and J by 4 bases. The CDR3: CASSLGQGAERTEAFF. CDR3 in DNA: TGTGCCAGCAGTTTAGGGCAGGGGGCAGAACGCACTGAAGCTTTCTTT.

This clonotype has only a few counts. The chain carries TRBV7-2 and TRBJ2-7; D is tentatively TRBD1 or TRBD2 (5 bases each). CDR1 is SGHTA, CDR2 FQGNSA, per germline. V lost 5 bases to trimming and J lost 6 bases, with 14 bases between them. This CDR3 region has 13 residues. CDR3 region: CASSLSGTSEQYF. The CDR3 DNA follows: TGTGCCAGCAGCCTCTCCGGGACCTCCGAGCAGTACTTC.

This clonotype appeared a few times. This chain joins TRBV7-2 and TRBJ2-1; D is unresolved. CDR1 and CDR2 (germline): SGHTA, FQGNSA. CDR3 length: 15 residues. Trimming took off 5 bases at V and 5 bases at J, with 16 bases between the two ends. The CDR3 DNA is TGTGCCAGCAGCATTCCCCCATTGGCCAACAATGAGCAGTTCTTC. Its protein product is CASSIPPLANNEQFF.

J is TRBJ1-5 and V is TRBV7-7, with 7 bases fitting TRBD1. The CDR3 sequence is 16 residues long. Germline assignment: CDR1 SSHAT and CDR2 FNYEAQ (reference sequence). The J segment lost 5 bases and the V segment lost 3 bases, leaving 10 bases of the junction unmatched. The CDR3 sequence: CASSFTSRQGDQPQHF. For the CDR3, the DNA is TGTGCCAGCAGCTTTACTAGTCGACAGGGAGATCAGCCCCAGCATTTT.

This clonotype was found a few times. The V call is TRBV27, the J call TRBJ1-2; 10 bases align to TRBD1. The CDR3 loop spans 15 amino acids. Germline V gives CDR1 MNHEY, CDR2 SMNVEV (reference sequence). The V gene end was trimmed by 0 bases and the J gene end by 6 bases; junction bases not matched to a gene: 4. DNA of the CDR3: TGTGCCAGCAGTTTATCTCCCGGGACAGGGGATGGCTACACCTTC. As protein: CASSLSPGTGDGYTF.